Sequencing of this T cell receptor (beta chain) was carried out in a study of regulatory T cells in long-lasting Graves disease. Regarding time point: persistent/refractory GD, antithyroid drugs over 5 years with positive TRAb. PBMC RNA served as the TCR library source. Patients met American Thyroid Association criteria for Graves' disease. From an endocrinology department in Xi'an, China, came the patients. The sample holds a few counts of this clonotype. The antigen remains undetermined. This CDR3 has 13 residues. In germline, CDR1 is LNHDA, CDR2 SQIVND (reference sequence). The junction had 11 bases not matched to a gene; V was cut back by 5 bases and J by 14 bases. Building of the TCR beta libraries involved iRepertoire HTBI primers and Arm-PCR of CDR3 regions. TCRdb reprocessed the multiplex PCR reads with MiXCR, giving one entry per CDR3 protein. The table records about 420,000 distinct CDR3 sequences, 20% to 25% of them present only once.

Study conclusions and caveats: Analyses excluded thyroid tissue, covering peripheral blood alone.

The chain employs TRBV19 and TRBJ2-2, with 7 positions matching TRBD2. The sequence was obtained from a female donor with Graves disease. Sequenced material: peripheral blood mononuclear cells (PBMCs), taken when the disease was refractory, from a patient treated with antithyroid drugs. The CDR3 sequence is CASSDDLAERLFF. CDR3 nucleotides: TGTGCCAGTAGTGACGACCTAGCGGAACGCCTGTTTTTT.